This TCR beta chain comes out of a study of long-term antiretroviral therapy in people with HIV. Study background: Earliest sampling preceded the 2015 immediate-ART recommendation by about a decade.

Losses at the gene ends were 5 bases for V and 6 bases for J; bases not matched to a gene: 9. The CDR3 consists of 16 residues. Looked up from germline, CDR1 is SGHNT and CDR2 is YENEEA. Version v3.0 of the immunoSEQ assay was performed at survey level. Sequenced by immunoSEQ multiplex PCR; TCRdb stores in-frame clones only, minus some. The table records about 35,000 clones, over 65% of them present only once. At least one PBMC sample before ART and at least two after were required. Clinicians in the United States treated all participants with HIV. Each sample contained roughly 0.85-10 million cryopreserved PBMC, thawed before DNA extraction.

The chain uses TRBV11-3 and TRBJ2-1; 11 bases match TRBD2. The clonotype was recovered from a woman aged 50 to 60 with HIV. The sequencing used unsorted PBMCs, collected 2 years after starting antiretroviral therapy. The CDR3 sequence is CASSTLSSGGSNEQFF. The DNA for the CDR3 is TGTGCCAGCAGCACCTTGTCTAGCGGGGGGTCCAATGAGCAGTTCTTC. Drawing the rest from reference TRBV11-3 and TRBJ2-1, the complete variable domain is EAGVVQSPRYKIIEKKQPVAFWCNPISGHNTLYWYLQNLGQGPELLIRYENEEAVDDSQLPKDRFSAERLKGVDSTLKIQPAELGDSAVYLCASSTLSSGGSNEQFFGPGTRLTVL.